These 20 T cell receptor beta chains share one sample of origin, sequenced in a study of blood T cell repertoires in COVID-19. TCRdb keeps only in-frame clones here, not all; method: immunoSEQ multiplex PCR. The sample has 65,000 to 95,000 clones, roughly 90% seen once. What was sequenced was peripheral blood. These receptors originate from a man aged 65 to 85 with active or convalescent COVID-19.

This chain uses TRBV10-3 with TRBJ2-7; 14 nucleotides agree with TRBD2. Unmatched junction bases numbered 4, after V lost 10 bases and J lost 2 bases. Germline CDR1 ENHRY, CDR2 SYGVKD. The CDR3 consists of 14 residues. For the CDR3, the DNA is TGTGCCACTACGACTAGCGGGGGGGCCTACGAGCAGTACTTC. This sequence encodes CATTTSGGAYEQYF.

The chain carries TRBV6-5 and TRBJ2-2, with 9 bases fitting TRBD1. The V gene's germline CDR1 is MNHEY and CDR2 SVGAGI. The V and J ends lost 7 bases and 4 bases, in that order; junction bases with no gene match: 7. The CDR3 is 15 amino acids. The CDR3 spells CASKPQGARTGELFF. In DNA, the CDR3 is TGTGCCAGCAAGCCACAGGGGGCGCGCACCGGGGAGCTGTTTTTT.

This sequence joins TRBV28 and TRBJ2-7; tentative D call: TRBD2 (7 bases). The V gene lost 7 bases and the J gene lost 2 bases, with 15 bases spanning the gap. Germline V gene sequence: CDR1 MDHEN, CDR2 SYDVKM. CDR3 length: 14 amino acids. The CDR3 DNA follows: TGTGCCAGCAATCTACAGGGAGGGCCCTACGAGCAGTACTTC. Its protein is CASNLQGGPYEQYF.

The J gene is TRBJ2-7, the V gene TRBV10-2; D is unclear. This CDR3 comprises 12 residues. V dropped 5 bases and J dropped 4 bases, with 9 bases sitting between them. Germline CDR1 WSHSY, CDR2 SAAADI. CDR3 amino acids: CASSLQRYEQYF. CDR3 nucleotides: TGCGCCAGCAGTCTTCAGAGGTACGAGCAGTACTTC.

The genes are TRBV2 and TRBJ2-2; 7 bases map to TRBD2. V shed 6 bases, J shed 7 bases, and the junction held 5 bases outside the gene matches. CDR1 and CDR2 (germline): SNHLY, FYNNEI. This CDR3 has 13 amino acids. CDR3 residues: CASRQTSRGELFF. In DNA, the CDR3 is TGTGCCAGCAGGCAGACTAGCCGCGGGGAGCTGTTTTTT.

The chain employs TRBV18 and TRBJ1-2; 8 bases match TRBD1. The CDR3 consists of 13 residues. Germline V gene lookup returns CDR1 KGHSH and CDR2 LQKENI. Trimming at V came to 5 bases and at J to 8 bases, leaving 7 bases not matched to a gene. CDR3 nucleotides: TGTGCCAGCTCAGGACAGGGACCACGGGGCTACACCTTC. It is translated as CASSGQGPRGYTF.

The chain links TRBV3-1 (or the pseudogene TRBV3-2) to TRBJ2-7; D is perhaps TRBD2 (6 bases). V was trimmed by 4 bases and J by 3 bases, leaving 16 bases between them. Germline lookup yields CDR1 LGHDT and CDR2 YNNKEL (reference sequence). The CDR3 is 15 residues long. CDR3 loop: CASSRAGLGFYEQYF. CDR3 DNA: TGTGCCAGCAGCCGGGCGGGGCTAGGTTTCTACGAGCAGTACTTC.

This rearrangement joins TRBV6-5 to TRBJ2-1; 8 bases map to TRBD1. The junction had 5 bases not matched to a gene; V was cut back by 6 bases and J by 4 bases. Germline CDR1 MNHEY, CDR2 SVGAGI. This CDR3 is built from 14 residues. CDR3 residues: CASSPGQAYNEQFF. The CDR3 DNA reads TGTGCCAGCAGCCCGGGACAGGCATACAATGAGCAGTTCTTC.

The chain recombines TRBV11-2 with TRBJ2-5; the match to TRBD1 covers 8 bases. Germline V gene lookup returns CDR1 SGHAT and CDR2 FQNNGV. This CDR3 region has 15 residues. With V trimmed by 1 base and J by 7 bases, 8 bases remained unmatched. Here the CDR3 reads CASSLAPRGPVTQYF. The CDR3 bases are TGTGCCAGCAGCTTAGCCCCCAGGGGGCCGGTGACCCAGTACTTC.

This chain links TRBV3-1 (or the pseudogene TRBV3-2) with TRBJ2-7, with TRBD2 as a possible D gene (6 bases). Germline V gene data show CDR1 as LGHDT and CDR2 as YNNKEL (reference sequence). Trimming stripped 0 bases from V and 2 bases from J, with 8 bases between. CDR3 length: 14 residues. The CDR3 sequence is CASSQETRAYEQYF. The CDR3 DNA reads TGTGCCAGCAGCCAAGAGACTAGGGCCTACGAGCAGTACTTC.

The chain employs TRBV15 and TRBJ1-2; 8 nucleotides line up with TRBD1. CDR1 and CDR2 from the germline V gene are LNHNV and YYDKDF (reference sequence). The CDR3 is made up of 15 amino acids. Trimming removed 4 bases from V and 3 bases from J; junction bases left unmatched: 7. CDR3 amino acids: CATSITDRGYYGYTF. The CDR3 DNA reads as TGTGCCACCAGCATCACCGACAGGGGTTACTATGGCTACACCTTC.

The V and J genes are TRBV28 and TRBJ2-7; 10 positions agree with TRBD1. J was trimmed by 4 bases and V by 6 bases; bases with no gene match: 6. Germline assignment: CDR1 MDHEN and CDR2 SYDVKM. This CDR3 region has 14 residues. The DNA of the CDR3 is TGTGCCAGCAGGGGGACAGGGGTGGGTTACGAGCAGTACTTC. Its translation is CASRGTGVGYEQYF. Full variable domain (missing parts from reference TRBV28 and TRBJ2-7): DVKVTQSSRYLVKRTGEKVFLECVQDMDHENMFWYRQDPGLGLRLIYFSYDVKMKEKGDIPEGYSVSREKKERFSLILESASTNQTSMYLCASRGTGVGYEQYFGPGTRLTVT.

This clone was recorded once. The chain has TRBV10-3 and TRBJ2-3, with 12 bases aligning to TRBD1. The germline V gene has CDR1 ENHRY and CDR2 SYGVKD. The CDR3 consists of 16 residues. V shed 0 bases and J 6 bases; nucleotides not matched to a gene: 4. CDR3 amino acids: CAISESGTGGLDTQYF. In DNA form, the CDR3 reads TGTGCCATCAGTGAGTCTGGGACAGGGGGCCTGGATACGCAGTATTTT.

This clone came up once. The chain combines TRBV28 with TRBJ2-3, with D unclear. The CDR3 consists of 15 residues. Germline assignment: CDR1 MDHEN and CDR2 SYDVKM. Trimming cost V 5 bases and J 4 bases, with 16 bases left between them. The CDR3 DNA sequence: TGTGCCAGCAGTCCCGACCAGTTGGGCGCAGATACGCAGTATTTT. Translating gives CASSPDQLGADTQYF.

The rearrangement links TRBV5-1 to TRBJ1-3, with unresolved D. This CDR3 comprises 14 residues. Germline V gene lookup returns CDR1 SGHRS and CDR2 YFSETQ. Trimming took 2 bases from V and 0 from J, leaving 6 bases between them. DNA of the CDR3: TGCGCCAGCAGCTTAACTATCTCTGGAAACACCATATATTTT. This translates into CASSLTISGNTIYF.

The CDR3 DNA reads TGTGCCAGTAGTGCGAGACACGGTCCTTACGAGCAGTACTTC. As protein: CASSARHGPYEQYF. The chain couples TRBV19 to TRBJ2-7, with D unclear. Germline CDR1 reads LNHDA; CDR2 reads SQIVND (reference sequence). V was trimmed by 5 bases and J by 4 bases, leaving 15 bases between them. The CDR3 loop spans 14 amino acids.

The rearrangement uses TRBV19 and TRBJ2-1, with a possible D match to TRBD1 (6 bases). The V end lost 1 base, the J end lost 9 bases, and 13 bases lay between the germline ends. This CDR3 comprises 14 residues. Germline CDR1 and CDR2: LNHDA and SQIVND (reference sequence). The CDR3 spells CASSIVGHNTEQFF. CDR3 in DNA: TGTGCCAGTAGTATAGTGGGACATAACACTGAGCAGTTCTTC.

The chain joins TRBV3-1 (or the pseudogene TRBV3-2) to TRBJ1-5, with unresolved D. Germline V gene sequence: CDR1 LGHDT, CDR2 YNNKEL (reference sequence). This CDR3 contains 13 residues. Trimming stripped 0 bases from V and 5 bases from J, with 5 bases between. The CDR3 nucleotides are TGTGCCAGCAGCCAAGAGCGGGATCAGCCCCAGCATTTT. As protein: CASSQERDQPQHF.

This sequence joins TRBV10-3 and TRBJ1-2; D ambiguous. Trimming cost V 0 bases and J 7 bases, with 12 bases left between them. Germline assignment: CDR1 ENHRY and CDR2 SYGVKD. CDR3 length: 14 residues. The CDR3 is CAISESRGKGGYTF. Here the CDR3 DNA reads TGTGCCATCAGTGAGTCGCGGGGAAAGGGTGGCTACACCTTC.

The CDR3 DNA is TGCGCCAGCACAGGGACAGATACGCAGTATTTT. This sequence encodes CASTGTDTQYF. The gene calls are TRBV10-1 and TRBJ2-3, with D perhaps matching TRBD1 (5 bases). Deletions cut 7 bases from V and 3 bases from J, with 5 bases between. This CDR3 has 11 residues. Per the germline V gene, CDR1 is WNHNN and CDR2 is SYGVQD (reference sequence).